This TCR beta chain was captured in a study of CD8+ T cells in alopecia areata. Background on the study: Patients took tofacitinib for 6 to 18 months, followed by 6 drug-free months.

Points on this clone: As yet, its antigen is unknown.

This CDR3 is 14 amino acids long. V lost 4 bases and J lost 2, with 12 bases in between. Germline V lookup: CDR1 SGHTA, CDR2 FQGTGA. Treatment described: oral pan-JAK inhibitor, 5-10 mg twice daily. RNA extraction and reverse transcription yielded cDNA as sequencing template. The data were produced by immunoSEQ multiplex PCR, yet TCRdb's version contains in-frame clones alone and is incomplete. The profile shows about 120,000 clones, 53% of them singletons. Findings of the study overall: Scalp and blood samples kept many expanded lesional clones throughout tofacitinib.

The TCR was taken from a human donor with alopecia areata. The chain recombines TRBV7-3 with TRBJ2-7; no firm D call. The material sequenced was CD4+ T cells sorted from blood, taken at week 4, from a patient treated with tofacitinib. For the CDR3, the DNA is TGTGCCAGCAGCTCGTCGTCCCCTCCCTACGAGCAGTACTTC. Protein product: CASSSSSPPYEQYF.